This TCR beta chain was recovered during a study of neoadjuvant anti-PD-1 for oral cavity cancer. Across the whole study: Most patients had three to four biweekly doses of 3 mg/kg nivolumab before resection. Patients without progression received a fourth nivolumab dose around day 43, then surgical resection on days 50-56. Study findings and constraints: Post-nivolumab, blood T cell clonality was significantly elevated in non-responders.

Germline V gene sequence: CDR1 SGHDT, CDR2 YYEEEE. This CDR3 contains 15 residues. V was cut by 3 bases and J by 0 bases, with 13 bases left in between. Using immunoSEQ multiplex PCR, the repertoire was profiled, and TCRdb retains in-frame clones only, with some absent. Of around 15,000 clones listed, around 66% are singletons. As concerns this clone: Its antigen is not known.

This sample comprised PBMCs, obtained before nivolumab (anti-PD-1) treatment. The sequence derives from a person aged 40 to 85 with oral cavity squamous cell carcinoma. The chain combines TRBV5-6 with TRBJ2-7; D remains ambiguous. The CDR3 loop is CASSWSDTYSYEQYF. The CDR3 DNA follows: TGTGCCAGCAGCTGGAGTGACACCTACTCCTACGAGCAGTACTTC.